This T cell receptor (beta chain) was identified during a study of cytomegalovirus exposure and HLA in healthy donors. Notes on the study in general: Later on, a genetic analysis was performed. It linked a missense variant in DCLRE1C with V- and J-gene trimming of TCR beta.

In regard to this clone: Its antigen is unidentified.

PCR employed 60 Vbeta and 13 Jbeta primers. TCRdb's copy holds only in-frame clones and misses some; the assay was immunoSEQ multiplex PCR. This table holds some 62,000 clones, approximately 87% found once. Per germline, CDR1 MNHNS and CDR2 SASEGT. V was clipped by 7 bases and J by 6 bases; unmatched bases: 4. The CDR3 has 13 amino acids. The sample was PBMCs. The TCR originated in a man in his late teens or twenties in good health and CMV-seronegative. The chain joins TRBV6-1 to TRBJ1-3, with 9 bases identical to TRBD1. DNA of the CDR3: TGTGCCAGCAATAAACAGGGGGCAAACACCATATATTTT. Amino acids: CASNKQGANTIYF.